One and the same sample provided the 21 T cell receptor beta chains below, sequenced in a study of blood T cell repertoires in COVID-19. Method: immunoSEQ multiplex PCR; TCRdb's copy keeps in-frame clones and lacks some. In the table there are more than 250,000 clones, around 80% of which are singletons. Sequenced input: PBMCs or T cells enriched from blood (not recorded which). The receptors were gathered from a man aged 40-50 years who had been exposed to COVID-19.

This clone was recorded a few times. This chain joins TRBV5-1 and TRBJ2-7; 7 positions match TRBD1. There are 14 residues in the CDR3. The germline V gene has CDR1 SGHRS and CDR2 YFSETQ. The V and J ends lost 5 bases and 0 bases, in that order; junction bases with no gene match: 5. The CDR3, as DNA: TGCGCCAGCAGGACCGGGACAGCCTCCTACGAGCAGTACTTC. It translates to CASRTGTASYEQYF.

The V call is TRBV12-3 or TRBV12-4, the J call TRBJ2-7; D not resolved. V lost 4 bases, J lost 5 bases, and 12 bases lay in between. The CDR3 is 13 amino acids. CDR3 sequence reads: CASSSGASHEQYF. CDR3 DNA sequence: TGTGCCAGCAGTTCCGGTGCAAGCCACGAGCAGTACTTC.

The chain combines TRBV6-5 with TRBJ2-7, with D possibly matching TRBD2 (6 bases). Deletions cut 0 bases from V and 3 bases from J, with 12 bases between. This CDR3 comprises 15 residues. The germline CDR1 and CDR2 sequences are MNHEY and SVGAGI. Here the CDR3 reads CASSYSSGGSYEQYF. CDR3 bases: TGTGCCAGCAGTTACTCATCCGGGGGAAGCTACGAGCAGTACTTC.

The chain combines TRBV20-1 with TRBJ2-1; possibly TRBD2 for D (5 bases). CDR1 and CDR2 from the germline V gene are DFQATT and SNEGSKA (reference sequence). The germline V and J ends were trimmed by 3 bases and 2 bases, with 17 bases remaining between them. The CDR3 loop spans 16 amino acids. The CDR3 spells CSASSGFWYTYNEQFF. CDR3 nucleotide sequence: TGCAGTGCTAGTTCGGGGTTTTGGTATACCTACAATGAGCAGTTCTTC.

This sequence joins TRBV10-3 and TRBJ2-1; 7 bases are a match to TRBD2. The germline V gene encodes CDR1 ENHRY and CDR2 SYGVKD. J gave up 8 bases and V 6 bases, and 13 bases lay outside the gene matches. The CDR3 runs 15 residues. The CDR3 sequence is CAIRGGSQIRDEQFF. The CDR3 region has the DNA TGTGCCATCAGGGGGGGGAGCCAAATCCGTGATGAGCAGTTCTTC.

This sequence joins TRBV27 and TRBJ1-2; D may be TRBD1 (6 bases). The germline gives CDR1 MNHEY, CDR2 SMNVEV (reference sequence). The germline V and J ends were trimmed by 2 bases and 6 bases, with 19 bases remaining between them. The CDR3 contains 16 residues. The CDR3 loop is CASSLRGTGIIDGYTF. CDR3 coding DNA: TGTGCCAGCAGTTTAAGGGGAACAGGGATAATAGATGGCTACACCTTC.

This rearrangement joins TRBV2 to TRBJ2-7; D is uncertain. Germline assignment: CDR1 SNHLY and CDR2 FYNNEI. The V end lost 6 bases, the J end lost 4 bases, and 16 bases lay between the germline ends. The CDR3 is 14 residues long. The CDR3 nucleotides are TGTGCCAGCAGATTTGAGACAATCCTTTACGAGCAGTACTTC. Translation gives CASRFETILYEQYF.

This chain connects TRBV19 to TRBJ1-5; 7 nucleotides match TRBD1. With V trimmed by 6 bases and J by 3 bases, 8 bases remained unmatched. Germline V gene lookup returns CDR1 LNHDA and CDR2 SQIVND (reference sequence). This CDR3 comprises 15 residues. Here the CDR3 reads CASSLVRGPNQPQHF. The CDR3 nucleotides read TGTGCCAGTAGCCTGGTTAGGGGGCCCAATCAGCCCCAGCATTTT.

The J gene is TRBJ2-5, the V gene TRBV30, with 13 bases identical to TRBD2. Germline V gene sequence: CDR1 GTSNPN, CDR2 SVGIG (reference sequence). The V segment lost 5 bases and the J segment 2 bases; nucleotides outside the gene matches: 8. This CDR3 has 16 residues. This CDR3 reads CAWDRGLAGFQETQYF. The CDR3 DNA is TGTGCCTGGGACAGGGGACTAGCGGGGTTTCAAGAGACCCAGTACTTC.

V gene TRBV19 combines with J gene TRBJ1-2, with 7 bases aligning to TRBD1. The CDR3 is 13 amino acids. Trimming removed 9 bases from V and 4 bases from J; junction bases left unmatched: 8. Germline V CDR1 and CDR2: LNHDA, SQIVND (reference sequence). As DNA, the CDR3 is TGTGCCAGCGGCGGCAGGGGGTTCTATGGCTACACCTTC. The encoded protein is CASGGRGFYGYTF.

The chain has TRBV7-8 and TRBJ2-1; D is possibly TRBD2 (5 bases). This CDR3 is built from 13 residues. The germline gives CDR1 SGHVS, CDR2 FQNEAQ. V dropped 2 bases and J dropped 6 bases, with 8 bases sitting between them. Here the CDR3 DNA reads TGTGCCAGCAGCTTATTGAGGGTCAATGAGCAGTTCTTC. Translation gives CASSLLRVNEQFF.

Written as DNA, the CDR3 is TGTGCCAGCAGCCCAAGGACACGGTCTGACGGGGAGCTGTTTTTT. This translates into CASSPRTRSDGELFF. The chain has TRBV5-6 and TRBJ2-2, with D perhaps matching TRBD1 (5 bases). This CDR3 comprises 15 residues. Trimming pared 4 bases from V and 7 bases from J, leaving 17 bases between. In germline, CDR1 is SGHDT, CDR2 YYEEEE.

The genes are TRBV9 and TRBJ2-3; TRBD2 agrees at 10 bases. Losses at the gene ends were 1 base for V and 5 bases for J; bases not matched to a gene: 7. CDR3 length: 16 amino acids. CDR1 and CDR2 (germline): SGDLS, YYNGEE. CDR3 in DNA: TGTGCCAGCAGCGTATCCCCTAGCGGGAGAAGAGATACGCAGTATTTT. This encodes CASSVSPSGRRDTQYF.

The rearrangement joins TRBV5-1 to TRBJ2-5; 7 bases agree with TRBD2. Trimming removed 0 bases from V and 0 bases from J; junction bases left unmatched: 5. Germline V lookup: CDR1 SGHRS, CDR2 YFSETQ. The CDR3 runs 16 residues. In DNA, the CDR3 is TGCGCCAGCAGCTTGGGGTCTAGCGGCAACCAAGAGACCCAGTACTTC. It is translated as CASSLGSSGNQETQYF.

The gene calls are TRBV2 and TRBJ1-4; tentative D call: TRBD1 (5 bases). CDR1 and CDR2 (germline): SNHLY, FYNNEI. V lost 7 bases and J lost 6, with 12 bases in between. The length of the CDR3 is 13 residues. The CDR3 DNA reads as TGTGCCAGCAACCAGGGTAGATATGAAAAACTGTTTTTT. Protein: CASNQGRYEKLFF.

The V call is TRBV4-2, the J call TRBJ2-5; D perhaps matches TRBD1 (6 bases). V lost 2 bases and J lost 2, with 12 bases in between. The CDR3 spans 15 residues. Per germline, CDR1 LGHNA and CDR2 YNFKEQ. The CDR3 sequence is CASSQTVDRQETQYF. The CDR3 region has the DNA TGTGCCAGCAGCCAAACGGTTGACAGGCAAGAGACCCAGTACTTC.

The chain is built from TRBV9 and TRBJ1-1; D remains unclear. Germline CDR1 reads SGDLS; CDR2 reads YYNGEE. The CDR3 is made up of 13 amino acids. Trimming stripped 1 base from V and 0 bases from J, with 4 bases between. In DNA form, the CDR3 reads TGTGCCAGCAGCGTATCGGTGAACACTGAAGCTTTCTTT. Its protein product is CASSVSVNTEAFF.

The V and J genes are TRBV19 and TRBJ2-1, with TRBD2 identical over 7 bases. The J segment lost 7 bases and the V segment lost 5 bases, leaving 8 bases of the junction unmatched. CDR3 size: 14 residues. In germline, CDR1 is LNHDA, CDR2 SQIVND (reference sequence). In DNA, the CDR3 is TGTGCCAGTAGTTGGGCGGGAGACGTAAATGAGCAGTTCTTC. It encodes CASSWAGDVNEQFF. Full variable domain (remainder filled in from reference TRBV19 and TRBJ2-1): DGGITQSPKYLFRKEGQNVTLSCEQNLNHDAMYWYRQDPGQGLRLIYYSQIVNDFQKGDIAEGYSVSREKKESFPLTVTSAQKNPTAFYLCASSWAGDVNEQFFGPGTRLTVL.

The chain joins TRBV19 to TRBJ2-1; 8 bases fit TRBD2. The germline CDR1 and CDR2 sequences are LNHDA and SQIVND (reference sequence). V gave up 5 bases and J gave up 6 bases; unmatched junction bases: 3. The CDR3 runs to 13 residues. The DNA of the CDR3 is TGTGCCAGTAGTGCAGGACTAGCCAATGAGCAGTTCTTC. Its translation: CASSAGLANEQFF.

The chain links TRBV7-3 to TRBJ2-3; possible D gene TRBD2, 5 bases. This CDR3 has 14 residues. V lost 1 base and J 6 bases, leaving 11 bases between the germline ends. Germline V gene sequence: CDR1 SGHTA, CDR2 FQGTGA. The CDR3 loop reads CASSLSTGGDTQYF. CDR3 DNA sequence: TGTGCCAGCAGCTTAAGCACGGGCGGGGATACGCAGTATTTT. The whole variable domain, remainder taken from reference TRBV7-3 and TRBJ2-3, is GAGVSQTPSNKVTEKGKYVELRCDPISGHTALYWYRQSLGQGPEFLIYFQGTGAADDSGLPNDRFFAVRPEGSVSTLKIQRTERGDSAVYLCASSLSTGGDTQYFGPGTRLTVL.

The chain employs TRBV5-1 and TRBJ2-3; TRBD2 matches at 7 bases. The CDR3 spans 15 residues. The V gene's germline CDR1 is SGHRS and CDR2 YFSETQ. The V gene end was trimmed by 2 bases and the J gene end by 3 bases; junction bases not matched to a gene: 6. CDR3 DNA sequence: TGCGCCAGCAGCTTAGCTAGCGGAGAGACAGATACGCAGTATTTT. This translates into CASSLASGETDTQYF.